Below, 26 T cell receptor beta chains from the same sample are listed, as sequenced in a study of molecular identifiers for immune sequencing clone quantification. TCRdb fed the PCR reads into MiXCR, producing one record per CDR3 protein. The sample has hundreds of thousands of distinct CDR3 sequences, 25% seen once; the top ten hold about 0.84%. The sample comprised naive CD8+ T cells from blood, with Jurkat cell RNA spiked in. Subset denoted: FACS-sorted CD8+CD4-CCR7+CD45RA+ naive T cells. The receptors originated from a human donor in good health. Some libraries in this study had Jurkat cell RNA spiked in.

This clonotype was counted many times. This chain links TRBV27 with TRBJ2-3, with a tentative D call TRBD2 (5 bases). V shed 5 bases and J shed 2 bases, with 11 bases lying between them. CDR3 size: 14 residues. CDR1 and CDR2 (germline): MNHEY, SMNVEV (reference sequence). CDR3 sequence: CASSPEGITDTQYF. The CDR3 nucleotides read TGTGCCAGCAGTCCAGAGGGTATCACAGATACGCAGTATTTT.

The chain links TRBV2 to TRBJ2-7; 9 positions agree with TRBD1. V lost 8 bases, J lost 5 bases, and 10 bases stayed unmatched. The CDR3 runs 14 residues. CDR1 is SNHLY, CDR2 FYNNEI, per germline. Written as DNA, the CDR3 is TGTGCCAGCGATTCCGGGACAGGGTATGACGAGCAGTACTTC. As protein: CASDSGTGYDEQYF.

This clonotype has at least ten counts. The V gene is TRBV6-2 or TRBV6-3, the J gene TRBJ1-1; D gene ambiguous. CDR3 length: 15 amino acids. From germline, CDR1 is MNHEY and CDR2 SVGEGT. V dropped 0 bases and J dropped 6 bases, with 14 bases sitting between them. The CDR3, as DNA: TGTGCCAGCAGTTACTCCTCCCAGAGGGTCCCTGAAGCTTTCTTT. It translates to CASSYSSQRVPEAFF.

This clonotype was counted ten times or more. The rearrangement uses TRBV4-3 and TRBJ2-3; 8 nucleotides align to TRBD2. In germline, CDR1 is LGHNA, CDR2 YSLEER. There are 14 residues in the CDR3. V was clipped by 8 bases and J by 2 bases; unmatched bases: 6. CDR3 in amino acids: CASSGLDPTDTQYF. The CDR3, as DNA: TGCGCCAGCTCGGGACTAGACCCCACAGATACGCAGTATTTT.

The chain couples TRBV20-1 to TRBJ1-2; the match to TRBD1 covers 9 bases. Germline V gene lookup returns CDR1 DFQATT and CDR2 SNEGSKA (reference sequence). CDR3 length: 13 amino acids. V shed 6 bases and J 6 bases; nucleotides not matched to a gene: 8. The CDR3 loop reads CSARLNRGHGYTF. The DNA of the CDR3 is TGCAGTGCCAGACTTAACAGGGGGCATGGCTACACCTTC.

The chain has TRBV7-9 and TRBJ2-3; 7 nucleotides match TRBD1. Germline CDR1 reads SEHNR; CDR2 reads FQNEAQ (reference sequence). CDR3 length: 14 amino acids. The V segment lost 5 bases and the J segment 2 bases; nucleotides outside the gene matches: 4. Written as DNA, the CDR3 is TGTGCCAGCAGCAGGGGGACAGTCACAGATACGCAGTATTTT. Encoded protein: CASSRGTVTDTQYF.

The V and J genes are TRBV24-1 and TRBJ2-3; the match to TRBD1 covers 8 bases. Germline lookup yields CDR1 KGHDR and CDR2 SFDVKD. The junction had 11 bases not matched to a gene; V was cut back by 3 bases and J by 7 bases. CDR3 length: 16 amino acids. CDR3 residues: CATSDPFRQGAYTQYF. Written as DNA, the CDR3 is TGTGCCACCAGTGATCCTTTTCGGCAGGGGGCATATACGCAGTATTTT.

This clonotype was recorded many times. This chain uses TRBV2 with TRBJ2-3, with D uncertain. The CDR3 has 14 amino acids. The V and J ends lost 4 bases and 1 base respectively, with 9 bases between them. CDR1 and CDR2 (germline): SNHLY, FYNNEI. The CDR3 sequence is CASSALPGTDTQYF. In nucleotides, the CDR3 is TGTGCCAGCAGTGCCCTTCCTGGCACAGATACGCAGTATTTT.

The CDR3 DNA sequence: TGTGCCAGCAGCCCCGGGGGGGGCGCGAACACTGAAGCTTTCTTT. This encodes CASSPGGGANTEAFF. The chain recombines TRBV7-9 with TRBJ1-1; D may be TRBD1 (6 bases). The CDR3 is 15 amino acids. Trimming removed 5 bases at V and 1 base at J, with 14 bases between. Germline values: CDR1 SEHNR, CDR2 FQNEAQ (reference sequence).

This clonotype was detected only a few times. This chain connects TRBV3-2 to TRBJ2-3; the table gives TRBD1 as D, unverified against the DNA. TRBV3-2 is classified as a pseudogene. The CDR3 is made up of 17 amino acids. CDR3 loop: CASSQEKVGQGRDTQYF. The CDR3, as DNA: TGTGCCAGCAGCCAAGAGAAGGTTGGACAGGGTCGGGATACGCAGTATTTT.

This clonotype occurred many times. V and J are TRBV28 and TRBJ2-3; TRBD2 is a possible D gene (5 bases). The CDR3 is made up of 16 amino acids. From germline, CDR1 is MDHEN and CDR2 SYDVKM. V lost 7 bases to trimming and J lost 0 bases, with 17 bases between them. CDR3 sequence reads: CASTRGLGLSTDTQYF. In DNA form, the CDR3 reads TGTGCCAGCACCCGAGGGTTGGGGTTAAGCACAGATACGCAGTATTTT.

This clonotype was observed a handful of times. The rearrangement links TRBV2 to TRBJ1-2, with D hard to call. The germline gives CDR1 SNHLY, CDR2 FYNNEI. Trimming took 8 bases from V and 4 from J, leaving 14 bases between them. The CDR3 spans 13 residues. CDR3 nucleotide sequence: TGTGCCAGCCATTTGGGGATGGCCTATGGCTACACCTTC. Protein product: CASHLGMAYGYTF.

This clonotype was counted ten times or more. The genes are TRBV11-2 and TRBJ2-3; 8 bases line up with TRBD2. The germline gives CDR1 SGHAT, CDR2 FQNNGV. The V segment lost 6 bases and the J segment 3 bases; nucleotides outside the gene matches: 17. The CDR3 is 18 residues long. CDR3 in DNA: TGTGCCAGCAGGTCCCATCACTCGGAGGGGACTAGGACAGATACGCAGTATTTT. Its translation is CASRSHHSEGTRTDTQYF.

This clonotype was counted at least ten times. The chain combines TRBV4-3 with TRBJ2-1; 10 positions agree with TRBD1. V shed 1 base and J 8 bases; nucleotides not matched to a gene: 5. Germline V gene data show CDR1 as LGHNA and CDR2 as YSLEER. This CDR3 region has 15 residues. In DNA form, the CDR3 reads TGCGCCAGCAGCCAAGGGGACAGGGGCGGGGATGAGCAGTTCTTC. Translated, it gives CASSQGDRGGDEQFF.

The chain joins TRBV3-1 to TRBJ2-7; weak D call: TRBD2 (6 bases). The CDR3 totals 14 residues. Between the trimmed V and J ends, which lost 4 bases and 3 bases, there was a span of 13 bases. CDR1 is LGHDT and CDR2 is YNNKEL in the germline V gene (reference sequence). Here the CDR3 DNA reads TGTGCCAGCAGCCCCCCCGTGCGGGGCTACGAGCAGTACTTC. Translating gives CASSPPVRGYEQYF.

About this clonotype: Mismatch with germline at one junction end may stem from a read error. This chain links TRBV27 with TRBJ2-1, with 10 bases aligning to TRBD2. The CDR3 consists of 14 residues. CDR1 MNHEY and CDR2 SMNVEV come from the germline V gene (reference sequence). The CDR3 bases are TGTGCCAGCAGTCCTAGCGGGAGCAGGGATGAGCGGTTCTTC. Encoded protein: CASSPSGSRDERFF.

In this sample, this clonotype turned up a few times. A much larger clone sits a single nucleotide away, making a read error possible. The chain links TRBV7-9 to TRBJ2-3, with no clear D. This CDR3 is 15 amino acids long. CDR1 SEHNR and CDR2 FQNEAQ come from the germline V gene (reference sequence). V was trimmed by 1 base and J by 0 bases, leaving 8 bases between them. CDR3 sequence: CASSLVVDSTDTQYF. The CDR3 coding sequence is TGTGCCAGCAGCTTAGTAGTGGACAGCACAGATACGCAGTATTTT.

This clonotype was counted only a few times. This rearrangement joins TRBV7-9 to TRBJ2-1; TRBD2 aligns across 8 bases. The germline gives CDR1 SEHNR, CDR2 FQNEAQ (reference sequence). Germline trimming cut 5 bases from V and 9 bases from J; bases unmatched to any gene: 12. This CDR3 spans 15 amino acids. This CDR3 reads CASSQMGGGSREQFF. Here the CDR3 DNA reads TGTGCCAGCAGCCAAATGGGCGGGGGGAGCCGTGAGCAGTTCTTC.

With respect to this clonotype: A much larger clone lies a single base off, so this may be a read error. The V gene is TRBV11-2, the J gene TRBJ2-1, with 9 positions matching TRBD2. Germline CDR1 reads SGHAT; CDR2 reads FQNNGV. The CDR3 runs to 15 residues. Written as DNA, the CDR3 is TGTGCCAACAGCTTAGGGACTAGCAGCCACAATGAGCAGTTCTTC. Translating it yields CANSLGTSSHNEQFF.

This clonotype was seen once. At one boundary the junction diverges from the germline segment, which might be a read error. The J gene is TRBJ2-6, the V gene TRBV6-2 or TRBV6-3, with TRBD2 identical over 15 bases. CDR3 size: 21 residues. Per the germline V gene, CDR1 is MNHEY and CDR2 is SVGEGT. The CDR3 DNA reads TGTGCCAGCAGTTGGGCATGGACTAGCGGGGGGGCCGATCCAGGGGCCAACGTCCTGACTTTT. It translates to CASSWAWTSGGADPGANVLTF.

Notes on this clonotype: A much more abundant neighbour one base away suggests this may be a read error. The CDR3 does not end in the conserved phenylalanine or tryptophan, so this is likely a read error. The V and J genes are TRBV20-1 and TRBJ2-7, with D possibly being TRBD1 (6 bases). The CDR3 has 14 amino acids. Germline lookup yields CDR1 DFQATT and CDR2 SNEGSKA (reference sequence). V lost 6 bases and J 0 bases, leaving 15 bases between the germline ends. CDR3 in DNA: TGCAGTGCAACCGGGACAACGATCTCCTACGAGCAGTACATC. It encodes CSATGTTISYEQYI.

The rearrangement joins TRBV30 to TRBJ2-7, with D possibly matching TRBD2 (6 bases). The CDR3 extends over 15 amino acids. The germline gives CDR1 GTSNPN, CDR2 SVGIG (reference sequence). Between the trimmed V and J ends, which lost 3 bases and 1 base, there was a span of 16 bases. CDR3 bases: TGTGCCTGGAGGACGACCGGGACTTCATCCTACGAGCAGTACTTC. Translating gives CAWRTTGTSSYEQYF.

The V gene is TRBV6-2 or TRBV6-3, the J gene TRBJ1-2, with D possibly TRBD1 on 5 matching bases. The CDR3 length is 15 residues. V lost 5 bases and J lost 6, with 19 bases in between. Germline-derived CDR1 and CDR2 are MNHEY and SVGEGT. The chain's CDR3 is CASSLVSTDSNGYTF. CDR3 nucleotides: TGTGCCAGCAGTCTAGTATCGACAGACTCGAATGGCTACACCTTC.

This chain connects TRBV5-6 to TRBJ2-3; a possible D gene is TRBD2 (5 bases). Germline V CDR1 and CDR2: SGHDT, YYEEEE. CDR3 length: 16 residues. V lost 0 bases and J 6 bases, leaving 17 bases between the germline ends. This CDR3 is CASSLVVGVGGDTQYF. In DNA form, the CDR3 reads TGTGCCAGCAGCTTGGTTGTCGGTGTCGGCGGGGATACGCAGTATTTT.

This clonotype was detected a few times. The CDR3 sequence: CAWSGGQGLNQPQHF. As DNA, the CDR3 is TGTGCCTGGAGTGGCGGACAGGGCCTCAATCAGCCCCAGCATTTT. The chain links TRBV30 to TRBJ1-5, with 8 bases that match TRBD1. V lost 1 base to trimming and J lost 3 bases; unmatched junction nucleotides: 5. The CDR3 totals 15 residues. CDR1 is GTSNPN and CDR2 is SVGIG in the germline V gene (reference sequence).

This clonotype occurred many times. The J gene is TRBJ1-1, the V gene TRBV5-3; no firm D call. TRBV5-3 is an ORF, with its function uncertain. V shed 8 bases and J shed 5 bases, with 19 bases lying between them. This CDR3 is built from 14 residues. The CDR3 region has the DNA TGTGCCAGCAGCGATGTGTCTGTTGTAACTGAAGCTTTCTTT. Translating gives CASSDVSVVTEAFF.